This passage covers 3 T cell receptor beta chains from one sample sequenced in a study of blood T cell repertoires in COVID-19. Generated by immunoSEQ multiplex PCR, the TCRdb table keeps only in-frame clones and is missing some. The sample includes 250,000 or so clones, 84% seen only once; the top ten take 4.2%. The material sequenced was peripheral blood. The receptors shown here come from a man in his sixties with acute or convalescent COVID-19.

The CDR3 DNA follows: TGTGCCACCAGCAGAGGGAGACTAGCGGGGAATGAGCAGTTCTTC. Encoded protein: CATSRGRLAGNEQFF. V gene TRBV15 combines with J gene TRBJ2-1; TRBD2 agrees at 11 bases. CDR1 LNHNV and CDR2 YYDKDF come from the germline V gene (reference sequence). The CDR3 runs to 15 residues. V gave up 1 base and J gave up 7 bases; unmatched junction bases: 3.

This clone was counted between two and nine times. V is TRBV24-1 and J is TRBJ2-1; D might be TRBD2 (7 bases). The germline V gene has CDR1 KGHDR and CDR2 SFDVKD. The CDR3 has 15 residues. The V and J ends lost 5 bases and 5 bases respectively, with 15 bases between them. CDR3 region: CATSGGGGSNNEQFF. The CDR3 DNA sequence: TGTGCCACCAGTGGGGGCGGGGGCTCAAACAATGAGCAGTTCTTC.

The CDR3 region has the DNA TGTGCCAGCAGCTTAAGTACTGCGAACACCGGGGAGCTGTTTTTT. Its translation is CASSLSTANTGELFF. J is TRBJ2-2 and V is TRBV7-2; D remains unclear. CDR1 is SGHTA, CDR2 FQGNSA, per germline. V was cut by 2 bases and J by 0 bases, with 7 bases left in between. There are 15 residues in the CDR3. Supplemented by reference TRBV7-2 and TRBJ2-2, the full variable domain reads GAGVSQSPSNKVTEKGKDVELRCDPISGHTALYWYRQSLGQGLEFLIYFQGNSAPDKSGLPSDRFSAERTGGSVSTLTIQRTQQEDSAVYLCASSLSTANTGELFFGEGSRLTVL.